This T cell receptor (beta chain) is drawn from a study of T cell responses to AZD1222 COVID-19 vaccine. Findings and limits, study-wide: Females outnumbered males among donors, who were mostly white British; clonal diversity was possibly underestimated. No repertoire was sampled before or during the peak T cell response, only after it.

Germline V lookup: CDR1 MNHEY, CDR2 SVGAGI. V lost 10 bases to trimming and J lost 7 bases, with 16 bases between them. This CDR3 comprises 12 residues. A note on this clone: Its antigen is undetermined.

The protocol was immunoSEQ multiplex PCR, while the TCRdb copy is restricted to in-frame clones and leaves out a portion. The sample consists of 150,000 to 170,000 clones, 86% of them appearing once. The sequencing here drew on peripheral blood, taken on day 0 of MenACWY control vaccination. The chain is built from TRBV6-5 and TRBJ1-1; no definite D call. The clonotype was recovered from an adult in good health. This chain's CDR3 is CATIPVPFEAFF. The CDR3 region has the DNA TGTGCCACAATCCCCGTTCCATTTGAAGCTTTCTTT.